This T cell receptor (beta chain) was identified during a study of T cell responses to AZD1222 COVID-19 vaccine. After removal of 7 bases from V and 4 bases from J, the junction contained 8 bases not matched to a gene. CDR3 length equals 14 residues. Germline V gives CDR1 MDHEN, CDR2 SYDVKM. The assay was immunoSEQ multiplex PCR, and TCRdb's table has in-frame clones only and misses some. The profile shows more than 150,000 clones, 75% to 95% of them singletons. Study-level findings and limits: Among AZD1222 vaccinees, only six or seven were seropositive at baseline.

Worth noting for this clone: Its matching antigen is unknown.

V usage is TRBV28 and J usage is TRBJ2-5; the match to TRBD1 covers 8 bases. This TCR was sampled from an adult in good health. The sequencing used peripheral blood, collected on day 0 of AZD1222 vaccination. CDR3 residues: CASIQDRAGETQYF. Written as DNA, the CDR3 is TGTGCCAGCATTCAGGACAGGGCGGGAGAGACCCAGTACTTC.